This record covers a single T cell receptor (beta chain). Using immunoSEQ multiplex PCR, the repertoire was profiled, and TCRdb retains in-frame clones only, with some absent. The data hold around 100,000 clones, with roughly 90% observed a single time. These data originate in a study of T cell responses to AZD1222 COVID-19 vaccine. Unmatched junction bases numbered 6, after V lost 2 bases and J lost 4 bases. The CDR3 totals 15 residues. CDR1 and CDR2 (germline): MNHEY, SVGEGT. This clonotype was obtained from an adult in good health. The sequencing used peripheral blood, collected on day 0 of AZD1222 vaccination. The chain couples TRBV6-2 or TRBV6-3 to TRBJ2-7; 9 positions agree with TRBD2. The CDR3 DNA is TGTGCCAGCAGTTACCAGGGACTAGCAACGTACGAGCAGTACTTC. Translating gives CASSYQGLATYEQYF.